This record looks at one TCR beta chain sequence and its context. V shed 4 bases, J shed 8 bases, and the junction held 6 bases outside the gene matches. The CDR3 is 12 amino acids. Germline values: CDR1 GTSNPN, CDR2 SVGIG (reference sequence). The sample is drawn from a study of T cell changes during pregnancy in multiple sclerosis. Method: immunoSEQ multiplex PCR; TCRdb's copy keeps in-frame clones and lacks some. Among fewer than 75,000 clones listed, around 90% were seen once. This chain links TRBV30 with TRBJ1-2; 8 bases are shared with TRBD1. The sequences come from peripheral blood, collected after pregnancy. This clonotype was obtained from a female donor in good health, enrolled as a control in a pregnancy study. CDR3 residues: CAWMTGAWGYTF. In DNA, the CDR3 is TGTGCCTGGATGACAGGGGCTTGGGGCTACACCTTC.